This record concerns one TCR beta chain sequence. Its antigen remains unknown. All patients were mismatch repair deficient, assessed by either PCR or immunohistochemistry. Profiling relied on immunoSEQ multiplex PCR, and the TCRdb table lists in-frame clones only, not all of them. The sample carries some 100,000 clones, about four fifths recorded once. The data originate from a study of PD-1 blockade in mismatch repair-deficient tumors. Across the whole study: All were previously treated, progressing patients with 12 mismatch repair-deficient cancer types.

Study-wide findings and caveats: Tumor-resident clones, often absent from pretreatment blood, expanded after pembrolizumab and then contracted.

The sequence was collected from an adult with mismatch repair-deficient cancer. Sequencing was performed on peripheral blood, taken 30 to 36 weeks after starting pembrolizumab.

The chain's CDR3 is CASSDPTPLGNVNTEAFF. The CDR3 DNA sequence: TGTGCCAGCAGTGATCCTACCCCCTTAGGAAACGTGAACACTGAAGCTTTCTTT. The rearrangement links TRBV6-1 to TRBJ1-1, with D hard to call. Germline CDR1 and CDR2: MNHNS and SASEGT. The CDR3 extends over 18 amino acids. Trimming cost V 3 bases and J 0 bases, with 20 bases left between them.